These 25 T cell receptor beta chains were all obtained from the same sample, sequenced in a study of human T cells and chemical hapten exposure listed by TCRdb under 2021. Unfractionated whole blood was collected in Tempus Blood RNA tubes, and total RNA was extracted from that blood. Receptors were amplified or captured by 5' RACE. The listed sequencing device is Illumina MiSeq. Using fastp trimming at Q25 and MiXCR clonotype assembly, TCRdb reanalyzed the public sequencing data and kept in-frame beta chains. A single entry per CDR3 protein holds the most common genes and DNA from its merged rows. The sample profile shows about 81,000 distinct CDR3 sequences; 15% to 20% of them were found once. The ten top clones hold nearly 7% of the sample. These receptors were collected from a female donor in good health.

J is TRBJ2-1 and V is TRBV28; TRBD2 aligns across 10 bases. Germline CDR1 and CDR2: MDHEN and SYDVKM. This CDR3 contains 15 residues. The J segment lost 9 bases and the V segment lost 1 base, leaving 6 bases of the junction unmatched. The CDR3 DNA reads TGTGCCAGCAGTTTATCTCTAGCGGGAGCCAGTGAGCAGTTCTTC. This sequence encodes CASSLSLAGASEQFF.

This clonotype has just a few counts. The chain links TRBV3-1 to TRBJ1-1; D is uncertain. Per the germline V gene, CDR1 is LGHDT and CDR2 is YNNKEL (reference sequence). This CDR3 has 14 residues. The V gene lost 4 bases and the J gene lost 0 bases, with 9 bases spanning the gap. Written as DNA, the CDR3 is TGTGCCAGCAGCCCGGACGGTATGAACACTGAAGCTTTCTTT. Its translation is CASSPDGMNTEAFF.

This clonotype was found many times. The chain is built from TRBV7-2 and TRBJ1-1; TRBD1 is a possible D gene (5 bases). V lost 10 bases and J lost 5, with 20 bases in between. Germline CDR1 and CDR2: SGHTA and FQGNSA. CDR3 length equals 14 residues. CDR3 bases: TGTGCCACAAAAACTAGGGGCTCGGGTACTGAAGCTTTCTTT. Amino acid sequence: CATKTRGSGTEAFF.

This clonotype appeared a few times. The chain couples TRBV3-1 to TRBJ1-1, with 8 bases identical to TRBD1. With V trimmed by 4 bases and J by 11 bases, 12 bases remained unmatched. CDR3 length: 14 amino acids. The V gene's germline CDR1 is LGHDT and CDR2 YNNKEL (reference sequence). For the CDR3, the DNA is TGTGCCAGCAGCCCCTCGGGACAGGCGCCGGAGGCTTTCTTT. Translated: CASSPSGQAPEAFF.

The genes are TRBV6-5 and TRBJ2-1; D remains ambiguous. The CDR3 spans 14 residues. Germline V gene data show CDR1 as MNHEY and CDR2 as SVGAGI. Between the trimmed V and J ends, which lost 6 bases and 0 bases, there was a span of 9 bases. CDR3 loop: CASRDSSSYNEQFF. CDR3 in DNA: TGTGCCAGCAGAGACTCCAGCTCCTACAATGAGCAGTTCTTC.

This clonotype appeared a few times. The V call is TRBV14, the J call TRBJ2-3; D gene ambiguous. There are 17 residues in the CDR3. Trimming cost V 5 bases and J 0 bases, with 18 bases left between them. CDR1 is SGHDN, CDR2 FVKESK, per germline. The CDR3 reads CASSILGPISSTDTQYF. In DNA form, the CDR3 reads TGTGCCAGCAGCATCCTAGGCCCCATTTCTAGCACAGATACGCAGTATTTT. Together with reference TRBV14 and TRBJ2-3, the CDR3 gives the full variable domain: EAGVTQFPSHSVIEKGQTVTLRCDPISGHDNLYWYRRVMGKEIKFLLHFVKESKQDESGMPNNRFLAERTGGTYSTLKVQPAELEDSGVYFCASSILGPISSTDTQYFGPGTRLTVL.

V and J are TRBV6-6 and TRBJ1-6, with a weak D call TRBD1 (6 bases). This CDR3 is 16 amino acids long. The germline V and J ends were trimmed by 2 bases and 8 bases, with 16 bases remaining between them. Germline CDR1 MNHNY, CDR2 SVGAGI (reference sequence). CDR3 protein: CASSYKRGGADSPLHF. As DNA, the CDR3 is TGTGCCAGCAGTTACAAGCGGGGGGGGGCGGATTCACCCCTCCACTTT.

The CDR3 loop is CASTPGGRNEQFF. In DNA form, the CDR3 reads TGTGCCAGCACTCCAGGGGGGAGGAATGAGCAGTTCTTC. The chain has TRBV25-1 and TRBJ2-1; a weak D match, TRBD1 (7 bases). This CDR3 comprises 13 residues. Germline V lookup: CDR1 MGHDK, CDR2 SYGVNS. V lost 7 bases to trimming and J lost 7 bases, with 14 bases between them.

This clonotype was detected only a few times. Written as DNA, the CDR3 is TGTGCCAGCACAGGCAGGGACAGGAGAGGCACTGAAGCTTTCTTT. The encoded protein is CASTGRDRRGTEAFF. The rearrangement joins TRBV2 to TRBJ1-1; 8 bases match TRBD1. Germline V gene lookup returns CDR1 SNHLY and CDR2 FYNNEI. The CDR3 contains 15 residues. Germline trimming cut 7 bases from V and 4 bases from J; bases unmatched to any gene: 11.

V and J are TRBV27 and TRBJ2-1, with TRBD1 as a possible D gene (7 bases). CDR3 size: 16 residues. Trimming removed 6 bases at V and 4 bases at J, with 19 bases between. The germline CDR1 and CDR2 sequences are MNHEY and SMNVEV (reference sequence). Here the CDR3 reads CASSHELTGRYNEQFF. The CDR3 DNA follows: TGTGCCAGCAGCCACGAACTGACAGGGAGGTACAATGAGCAGTTCTTC.

This chain uses TRBV6-2 or TRBV6-3 with TRBJ2-3; 9 bases agree with TRBD2. This CDR3 is 15 amino acids long. V shed 11 bases, J shed 7 bases, and the junction held 16 bases outside the gene matches. Germline CDR1 MNHEY, CDR2 SVGEGT. CDR3 sequence (DNA): TGTGCCGCTTCAAAGCGGGGGGACCCACAGAATACGCAGTATTTT. Residues: CAASKRGDPQNTQYF.

This clonotype was observed a single time. Compared with germline, one end of the junction differs, possibly owing to a read error. The chain is built from TRBV28 and TRBJ1-4; TRBD1 is a possible D gene (5 bases). Germline-derived CDR1 and CDR2 are MDHEN and SYDVKM. The CDR3 is 14 amino acids. The CDR3 protein is CPSRIGVTNEKLFF. The CDR3 bases are TGTCCCAGCAGGATAGGGGTAACTAATGAAAAACTGTTTTTT.

This clonotype appeared a few times. The DNA of the CDR3 is TGCGCCAGCAGCCAAGAAAGGGACCCCTATAGTACGCAGTATTTT. Protein product: CASSQERDPYSTQYF. This chain links TRBV4-3 with TRBJ2-3; D tentatively reads TRBD1 or TRBD2 (5 bases each). Trimming pared 0 bases from V and 8 bases from J, leaving 15 bases between. This CDR3 has 15 residues. CDR1 is LGHNA and CDR2 is YSLEER in the germline V gene.

This clonotype showed up just a few times. The CDR3 coding sequence is TGCAGCGTTCAGGACAGCCTCAATCAGCCCCAGCATTTT. Residues: CSVQDSLNQPQHF. The chain combines TRBV29-1 with TRBJ1-5; a possible D gene is TRBD1 (6 bases). This CDR3 contains 13 residues. The germline V and J ends were trimmed by 5 bases and 3 bases, with 11 bases remaining between them. The germline CDR1 and CDR2 sequences are SQVTM and ANQGSEA.

The V call is TRBV10-3, the J call TRBJ2-1; D is undetermined. V gave up 3 bases and J gave up 10 bases, with 7 bases separating them. The CDR3 is made up of 11 amino acids. Germline CDR1 ENHRY, CDR2 SYGVKD. CDR3 amino acids: CAISDAWEQFF. In DNA, the CDR3 is TGTGCCATCAGTGATGCGTGGGAGCAGTTCTTC.

The chain joins TRBV6-2 or TRBV6-3 to TRBJ2-1; D remains unclear. The CDR3 extends over 14 amino acids. CDR1 and CDR2 from the germline V gene are MNHEY and SVGEGT. The ends were cut back, 0 bases at V and 4 bases at J, with 7 bases in the middle. In DNA, the CDR3 is TGTGCCAGCAGTTACTCTAGAGTTTACAATGAGCAGTTCTTC. Translated: CASSYSRVYNEQFF.

This clonotype was seen only a few times. V is TRBV18 and J is TRBJ1-1; D not resolved. This CDR3 spans 12 amino acids. The V end lost 0 bases, the J end lost 8 bases, and 7 bases lay between the germline ends. Germline V gives CDR1 KGHSH, CDR2 LQKENI. The CDR3 DNA reads TGTGCCAGCTCACCACCGGCAGGAGAAGCTTTCTTT. Translating gives CASSPPAGEAFF.

This clonotype was counted between two and nine times. This sequence joins TRBV29-1 and TRBJ2-1; no clear D. V shed 7 bases and J shed 6 bases, with 10 bases lying between them. Germline lookup yields CDR1 SQVTM and CDR2 ANQGSEA. The CDR3 consists of 11 residues. CDR3 sequence reads: CSAYLGNEQFF. The CDR3, as DNA: TGCAGCGCTTACCTGGGCAATGAGCAGTTCTTC.

A few counts support this clonotype. The J gene is TRBJ2-7, the V gene TRBV28; possibly TRBD2 for D (6 bases). V gave up 4 bases and J gave up 2 bases, with 9 bases separating them. The CDR3 loop spans 13 amino acids. Germline CDR1 reads MDHEN; CDR2 reads SYDVKM. The CDR3 DNA reads as TGTGCCAGCAGTTGGTCGGGGGCCTACGAGCAGTACTTC. As protein: CASSWSGAYEQYF.

This clonotype has ten or more counts. This chain connects TRBV29-1 to TRBJ2-2; D is unclear. V shed 0 bases and J shed 6 bases, with 8 bases lying between them. This CDR3 is built from 13 residues. Germline V gene data show CDR1 as SQVTM and CDR2 as ANQGSEA. This chain's CDR3 is CSVEELAAGELFF. The CDR3 DNA reads TGCAGCGTTGAAGAATTAGCTGCCGGGGAGCTGTTTTTT.

This clonotype has just a few counts. The V gene is TRBV7-9, the J gene TRBJ1-2, with unresolved D. This CDR3 is 15 amino acids long. The germline CDR1 and CDR2 sequences are SEHNR and FQNEAQ (reference sequence). Trimming removed 1 base from V and 8 bases from J, with 17 bases in between. The CDR3 nucleotides are TGTGCCAGCAGCTTAGACGTACGGGGAGGTTACGGCTACACCTTC. Translating it yields CASSLDVRGGYGYTF.

This clonotype was detected a few times. The chain joins TRBV18 to TRBJ2-2, with D hard to call. The germline V and J ends were trimmed by 1 base and 1 base, with 4 bases remaining between them. The CDR3 is 14 amino acids. CDR1 and CDR2 from the germline V gene are KGHSH and LQKENI. The chain's CDR3 is CASSPRQNTGELFF. The DNA for the CDR3 is TGTGCCAGCTCACCACGGCAGAACACCGGGGAGCTGTTTTTT.

This clonotype turned up a few times. This sequence joins TRBV5-1 and TRBJ1-1; tentatively, D is TRBD1 (5 bases). Deletions cut 4 bases from V and 1 base from J, with 11 bases between. Germline V gene sequence: CDR1 SGHRS, CDR2 YFSETQ. This CDR3 region has 14 residues. The CDR3 DNA reads TGCGCCAGCAGCCTTGTCGACAGGAACACTGAAGCTTTCTTT. Its protein product is CASSLVDRNTEAFF.

This clonotype was counted at least ten times. This chain links TRBV12-3 or TRBV12-4 with TRBJ2-4; a possible D gene is TRBD1 (5 bases). The V end was cut by 2 bases, the J end by 2 bases, with 7 bases between. The CDR3 is 14 amino acids. The DNA of the CDR3 is TGTGCCAGCAGTTTATCAGGGTCCAAAAACATTCAGTACTTC. It translates to CASSLSGSKNIQYF.

CDR3 sequence: CASRPTGGGYTF. Written as DNA, the CDR3 is TGTGCCAGCAGGCCGACAGGGGGCGGCTACACCTTC. V gene TRBV12-3 or TRBV12-4 combines with J gene TRBJ1-2; TRBD1 matches 10 bases. Unmatched junction bases numbered 3, after V lost 6 bases and J lost 8 bases. The CDR3 runs 12 residues.